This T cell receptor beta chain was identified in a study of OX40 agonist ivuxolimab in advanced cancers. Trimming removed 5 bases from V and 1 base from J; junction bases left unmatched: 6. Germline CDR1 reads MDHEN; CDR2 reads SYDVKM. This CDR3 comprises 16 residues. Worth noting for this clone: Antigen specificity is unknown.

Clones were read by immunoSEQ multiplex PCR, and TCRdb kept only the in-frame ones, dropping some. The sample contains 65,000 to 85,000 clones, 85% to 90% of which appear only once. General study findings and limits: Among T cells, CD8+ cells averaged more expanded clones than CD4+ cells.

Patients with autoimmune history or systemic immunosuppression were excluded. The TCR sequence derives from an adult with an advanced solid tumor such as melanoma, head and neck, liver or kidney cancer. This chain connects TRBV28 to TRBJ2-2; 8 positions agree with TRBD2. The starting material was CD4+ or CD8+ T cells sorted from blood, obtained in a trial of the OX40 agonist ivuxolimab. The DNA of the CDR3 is TGTGCCAGCAGTGCTCCGGGACTAGGGAACACCGGGGAGCTGTTTTTT. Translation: CASSAPGLGNTGELFF.